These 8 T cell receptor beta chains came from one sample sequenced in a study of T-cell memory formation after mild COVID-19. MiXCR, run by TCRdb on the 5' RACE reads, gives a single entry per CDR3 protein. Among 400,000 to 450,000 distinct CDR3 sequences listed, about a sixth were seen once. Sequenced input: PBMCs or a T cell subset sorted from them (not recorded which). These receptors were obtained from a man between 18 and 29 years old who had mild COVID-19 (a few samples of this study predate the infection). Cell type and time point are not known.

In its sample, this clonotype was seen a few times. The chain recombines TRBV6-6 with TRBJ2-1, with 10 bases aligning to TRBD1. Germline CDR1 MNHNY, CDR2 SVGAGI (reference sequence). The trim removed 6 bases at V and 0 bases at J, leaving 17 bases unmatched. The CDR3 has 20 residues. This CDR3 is CASSPSGTGALGSSYNEQFF. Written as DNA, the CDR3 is TGTGCCAGCAGCCCCTCCGGGACAGGGGCATTAGGGAGCTCCTACAATGAGCAGTTCTTC.

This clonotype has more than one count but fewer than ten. Written as DNA, the CDR3 is TGCGCCAGCAGCACCACAGGGGCGAATGCTGAAGCTTTCTTT. The encoded protein is CASSTTGANAEAFF. J is TRBJ1-1 and V is TRBV5-1; 7 nucleotides agree with TRBD1. The V and J ends lost 4 bases and 6 bases, in that order; junction bases with no gene match: 9. CDR1 SGHRS and CDR2 YFSETQ come from the germline V gene. The CDR3 consists of 14 residues.

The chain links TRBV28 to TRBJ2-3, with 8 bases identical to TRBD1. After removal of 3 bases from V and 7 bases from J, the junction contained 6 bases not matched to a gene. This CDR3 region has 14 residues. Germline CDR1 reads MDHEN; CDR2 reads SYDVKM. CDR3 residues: CASSLPGGLNTQYF. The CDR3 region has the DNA TGTGCCAGCAGTTTGCCAGGGGGCTTGAATACGCAGTATTTT.

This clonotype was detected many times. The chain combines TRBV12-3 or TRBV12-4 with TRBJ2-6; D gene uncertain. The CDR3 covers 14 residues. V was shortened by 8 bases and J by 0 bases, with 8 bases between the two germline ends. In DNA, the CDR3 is TGTGCCAGCGTCAGACCCTCTGGGGCCAACGTCCTGACTTTC. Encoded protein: CASVRPSGANVLTF.

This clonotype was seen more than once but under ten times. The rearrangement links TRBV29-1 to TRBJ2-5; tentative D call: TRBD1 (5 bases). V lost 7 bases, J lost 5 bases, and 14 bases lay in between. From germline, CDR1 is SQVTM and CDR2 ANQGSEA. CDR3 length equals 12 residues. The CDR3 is CSAKGLGETQYF. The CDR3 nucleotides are TGCAGCGCAAAGGGGTTAGGGGAGACCCAGTACTTC.

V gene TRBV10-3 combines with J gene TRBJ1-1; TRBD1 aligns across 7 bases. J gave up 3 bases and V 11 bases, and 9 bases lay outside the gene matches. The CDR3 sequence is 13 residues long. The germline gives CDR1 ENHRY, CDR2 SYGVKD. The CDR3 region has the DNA TGTGCCTCCTTCAGGCAGGGGGACACTGAAGCTTTCTTT. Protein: CASFRQGDTEAFF.

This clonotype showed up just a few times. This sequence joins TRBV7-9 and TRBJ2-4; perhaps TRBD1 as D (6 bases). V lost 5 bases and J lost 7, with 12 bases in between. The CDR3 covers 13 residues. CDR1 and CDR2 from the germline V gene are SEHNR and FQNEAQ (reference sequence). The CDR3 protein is CASSHRQANIQYF. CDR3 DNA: TGTGCCAGCAGCCATCGACAGGCCAACATTCAGTACTTC.

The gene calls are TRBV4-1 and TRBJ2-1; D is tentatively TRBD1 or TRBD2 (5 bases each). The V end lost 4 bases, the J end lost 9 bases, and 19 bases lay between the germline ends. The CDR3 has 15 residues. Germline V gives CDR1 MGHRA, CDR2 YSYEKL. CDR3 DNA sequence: TGCGCCAGCAGCCTCCGGGACGGCCGTCATGCTGAGCAGTTCTTC. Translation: CASSLRDGRHAEQFF.